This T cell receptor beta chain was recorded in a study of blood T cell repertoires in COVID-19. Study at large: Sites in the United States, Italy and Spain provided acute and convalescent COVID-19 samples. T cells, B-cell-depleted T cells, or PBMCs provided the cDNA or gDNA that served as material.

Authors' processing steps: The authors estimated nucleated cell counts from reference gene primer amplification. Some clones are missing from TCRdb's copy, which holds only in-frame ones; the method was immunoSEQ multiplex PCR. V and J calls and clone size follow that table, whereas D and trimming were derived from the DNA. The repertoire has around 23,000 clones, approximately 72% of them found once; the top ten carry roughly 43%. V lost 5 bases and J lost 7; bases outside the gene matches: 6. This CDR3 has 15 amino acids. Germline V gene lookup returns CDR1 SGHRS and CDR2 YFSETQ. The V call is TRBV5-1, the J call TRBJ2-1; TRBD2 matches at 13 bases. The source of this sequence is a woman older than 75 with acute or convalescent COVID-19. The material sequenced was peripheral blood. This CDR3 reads CASRPRLAGGNEQFF. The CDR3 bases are TGCGCCAGCAGACCCCGACTAGCGGGAGGTAATGAGCAGTTCTTC.